This T cell receptor beta chain was recorded in a study of cytomegalovirus exposure and HLA in healthy donors. Study findings and constraints: DRB1 showed the most TCR associations and HLA-C the fewest in a later analysis, as rates varied by HLA locus. Later analysis identified several of the most significant clusters that appeared linked to common viral pathogens. Relative to equally common others, HLA-associated TCR beta chains showed greater clonal expansion in a later analysis.

Trimming pared 1 base from V and 10 bases from J, leaving 12 bases between. Germline V CDR1 and CDR2: SEHNR, FQNEAQ (reference sequence). CDR3 size: 13 residues. The PCR contained 60 Vbeta and 13 Jbeta primers. Here immunoSEQ multiplex PCR was the method, and the copy in TCRdb shows in-frame clones only, minus some. The data contain around 200,000 clones, around four fifths of them singletons. Comments on this clone: The antigen remains undetermined.

The chain joins TRBV7-9 to TRBJ2-3; a possible D gene is TRBD2 (6 bases). The sequenced sample consisted of PBMCs. The clonotype comes from a man in his fifties in good health and CMV-seronegative. The CDR3: CASSLVLGEAQYF. CDR3 in DNA: TGTGCCAGCAGCTTAGTCCTAGGGGAGGCGCAGTATTTT.